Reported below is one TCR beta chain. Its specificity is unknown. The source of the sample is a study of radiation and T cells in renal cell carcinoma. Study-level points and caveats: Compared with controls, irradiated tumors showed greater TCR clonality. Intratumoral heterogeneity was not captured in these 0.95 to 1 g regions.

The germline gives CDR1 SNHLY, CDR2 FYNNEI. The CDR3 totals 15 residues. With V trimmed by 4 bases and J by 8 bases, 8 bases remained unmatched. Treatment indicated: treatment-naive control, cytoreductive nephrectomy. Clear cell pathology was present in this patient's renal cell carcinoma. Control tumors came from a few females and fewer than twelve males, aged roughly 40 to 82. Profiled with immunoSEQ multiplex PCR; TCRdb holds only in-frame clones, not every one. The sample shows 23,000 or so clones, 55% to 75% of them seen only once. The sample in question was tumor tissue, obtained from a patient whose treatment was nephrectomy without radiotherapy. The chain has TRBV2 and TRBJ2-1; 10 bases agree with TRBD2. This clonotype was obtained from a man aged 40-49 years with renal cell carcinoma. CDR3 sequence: CASSALAGAFDEQFF. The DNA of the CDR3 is TGTGCCAGCAGTGCCCTAGCGGGAGCGTTCGATGAGCAGTTCTTC. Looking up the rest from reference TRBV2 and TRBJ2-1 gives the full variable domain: EPEVTQTPSHQVTQMGQEVILRCVPISNHLYFYWYRQILGQKVEFLVSFYNNEISEKSEIFDDQFSVERPDGSNFTLKIRSTKLEDSAMYFCASSALAGAFDEQFFGPGTRLTVL.